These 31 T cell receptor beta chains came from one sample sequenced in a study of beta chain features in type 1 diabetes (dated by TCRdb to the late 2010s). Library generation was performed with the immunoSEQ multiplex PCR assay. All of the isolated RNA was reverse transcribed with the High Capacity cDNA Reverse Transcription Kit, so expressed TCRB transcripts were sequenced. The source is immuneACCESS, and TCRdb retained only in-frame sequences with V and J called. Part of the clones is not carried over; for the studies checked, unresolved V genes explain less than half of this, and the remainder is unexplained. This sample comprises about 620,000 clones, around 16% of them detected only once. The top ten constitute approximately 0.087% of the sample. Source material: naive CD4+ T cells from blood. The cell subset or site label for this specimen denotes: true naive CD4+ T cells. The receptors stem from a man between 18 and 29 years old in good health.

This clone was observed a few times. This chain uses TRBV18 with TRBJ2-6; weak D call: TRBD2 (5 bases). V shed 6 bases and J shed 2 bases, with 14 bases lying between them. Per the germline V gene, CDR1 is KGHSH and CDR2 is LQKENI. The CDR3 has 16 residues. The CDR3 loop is CASSPAGLAGANVLTF. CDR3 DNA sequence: TGTGCCAGCTCCCCGGCGGGCTTAGCTGGGGCCAACGTCCTGACTTTC.

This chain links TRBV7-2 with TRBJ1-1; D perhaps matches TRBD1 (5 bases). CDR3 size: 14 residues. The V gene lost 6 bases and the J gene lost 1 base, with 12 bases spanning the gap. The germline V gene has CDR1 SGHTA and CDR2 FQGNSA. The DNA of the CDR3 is TGTGCCAGCAGATCCAGGGTAACGAACACTGAAGCTTTCTTT. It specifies CASRSRVTNTEAFF.

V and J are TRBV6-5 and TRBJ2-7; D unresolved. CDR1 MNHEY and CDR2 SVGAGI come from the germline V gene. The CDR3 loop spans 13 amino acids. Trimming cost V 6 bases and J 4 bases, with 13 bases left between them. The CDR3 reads CASRRASGYEQYF. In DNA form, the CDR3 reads TGTGCCAGCAGAAGGGCTTCTGGGTACGAGCAGTACTTC.

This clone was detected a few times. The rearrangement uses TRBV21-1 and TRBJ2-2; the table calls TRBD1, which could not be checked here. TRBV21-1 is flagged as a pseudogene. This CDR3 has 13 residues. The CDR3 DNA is TGTGCCAGCGCGAGGGGGCACACCGGGGAGCTGTTTTTT. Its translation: CASARGHTGELFF.

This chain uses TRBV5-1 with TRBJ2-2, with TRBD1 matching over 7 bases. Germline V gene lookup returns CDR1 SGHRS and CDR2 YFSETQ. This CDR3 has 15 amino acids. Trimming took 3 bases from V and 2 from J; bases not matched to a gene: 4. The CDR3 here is CASSSTGENTGELFF. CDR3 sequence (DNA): TGCGCCAGCAGCTCCACAGGGGAAAACACCGGGGAGCTGTTTTTT.

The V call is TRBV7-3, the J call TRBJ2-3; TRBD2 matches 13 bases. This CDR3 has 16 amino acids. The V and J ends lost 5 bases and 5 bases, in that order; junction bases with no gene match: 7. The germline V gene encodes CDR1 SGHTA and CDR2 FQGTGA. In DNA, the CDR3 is TGTGCCAGCAGCCGAGGGACTAGCGGGATGGGAGATACGCAGTATTTT. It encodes CASSRGTSGMGDTQYF. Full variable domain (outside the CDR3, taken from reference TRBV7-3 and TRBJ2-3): GAGVSQTPSNKVTEKGKYVELRCDPISGHTALYWYRQSLGQGPEFLIYFQGTGAADDSGLPNDRFFAVRPEGSVSTLKIQRTERGDSAVYLCASSRGTSGMGDTQYFGPGTRLTVL.

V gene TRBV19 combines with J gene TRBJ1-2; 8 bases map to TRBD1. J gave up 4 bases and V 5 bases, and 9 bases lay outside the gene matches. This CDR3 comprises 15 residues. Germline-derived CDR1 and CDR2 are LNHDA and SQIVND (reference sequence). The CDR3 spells CASSSPGQEFYGYTF. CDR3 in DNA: TGTGCCAGTAGTTCTCCGGGACAGGAGTTCTATGGCTACACCTTC.

CDR3 amino acids: CASSHPLGQHYTF. DNA for the CDR3: TGCGCCAGCAGCCATCCGCTGGGACAGCACTACACCTTC. The chain has TRBV4-3 and TRBJ1-2; 7 bases fit TRBD1. Germline CDR1 LGHNA, CDR2 YSLEER. The CDR3 loop spans 13 amino acids. Unmatched junction bases numbered 8, after V lost 3 bases and J lost 10 bases.

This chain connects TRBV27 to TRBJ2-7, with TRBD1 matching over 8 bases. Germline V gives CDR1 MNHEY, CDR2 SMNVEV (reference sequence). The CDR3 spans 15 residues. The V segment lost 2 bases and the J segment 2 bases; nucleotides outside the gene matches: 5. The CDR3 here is CASSLQDRGPYEQYF. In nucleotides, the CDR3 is TGTGCCAGCAGTTTACAAGACAGGGGTCCCTACGAGCAGTACTTC.

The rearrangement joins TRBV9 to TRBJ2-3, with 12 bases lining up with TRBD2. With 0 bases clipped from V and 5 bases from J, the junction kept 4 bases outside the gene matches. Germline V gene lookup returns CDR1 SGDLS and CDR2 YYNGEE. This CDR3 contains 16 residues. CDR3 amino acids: CASSVGTSGTVDTQYF. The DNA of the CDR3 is TGTGCCAGCAGCGTAGGGACTAGCGGGACCGTAGATACGCAGTATTTT.

CDR3 protein: CASSVGAGEDYEQYF. In nucleotides, the CDR3 is TGTGCCAGCAGCGTTGGAGCGGGGGAGGACTACGAGCAGTACTTC. The J gene is TRBJ2-7, the V gene TRBV9; 8 bases match TRBD2. This CDR3 region has 15 residues. CDR1 is SGDLS, CDR2 YYNGEE, per germline. J gave up 3 bases and V 2 bases, and 7 bases lay outside the gene matches.

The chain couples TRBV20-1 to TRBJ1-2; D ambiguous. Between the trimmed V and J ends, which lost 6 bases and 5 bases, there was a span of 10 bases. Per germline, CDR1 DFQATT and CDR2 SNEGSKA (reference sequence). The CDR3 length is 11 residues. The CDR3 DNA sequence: TGCAGTGCCAATGATGGTTATGGCTACACCTTC. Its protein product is CSANDGYGYTF.

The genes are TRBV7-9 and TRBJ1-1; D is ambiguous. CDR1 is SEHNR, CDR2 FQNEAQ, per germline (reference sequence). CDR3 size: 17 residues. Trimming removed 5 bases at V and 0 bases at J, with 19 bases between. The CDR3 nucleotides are TGTGCCAGCAGCGCAGACGAGGGCGTTTGGATGAACACTGAAGCTTTCTTT. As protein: CASSADEGVWMNTEAFF. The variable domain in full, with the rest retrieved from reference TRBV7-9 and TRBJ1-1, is DTGVSQNPRHKITKRGQNVTFRCDPISEHNRLYWYRQTLGQGPEFLTYFQNEAQLEKSRLLSDRFSAERPKGSFSTLEIQRTEQGDSAMYLCASSADEGVWMNTEAFFGQGTRLTVV.

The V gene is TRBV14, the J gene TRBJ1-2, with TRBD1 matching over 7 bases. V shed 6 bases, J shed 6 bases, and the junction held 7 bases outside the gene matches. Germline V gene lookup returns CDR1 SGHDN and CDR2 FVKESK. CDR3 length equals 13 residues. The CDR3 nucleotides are TGTGCCAGCAGGAGACAGGGAAGTGATGGCTACACCTTC. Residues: CASRRQGSDGYTF.

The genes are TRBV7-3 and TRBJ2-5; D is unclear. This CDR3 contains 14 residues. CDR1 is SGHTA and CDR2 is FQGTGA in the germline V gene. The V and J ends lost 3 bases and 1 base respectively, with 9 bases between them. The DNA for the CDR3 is TGTGCCAGCAGCTTGTCCGGCGGCCAAGAGACCCAGTACTTC. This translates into CASSLSGGQETQYF.

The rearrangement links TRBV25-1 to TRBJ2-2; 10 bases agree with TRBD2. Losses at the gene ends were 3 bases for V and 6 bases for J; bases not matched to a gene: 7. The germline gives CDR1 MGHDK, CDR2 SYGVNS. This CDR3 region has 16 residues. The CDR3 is CASSDDTSGISGELFF. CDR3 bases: TGTGCCAGCAGTGACGATACTAGCGGGATCTCCGGGGAGCTGTTTTTT.

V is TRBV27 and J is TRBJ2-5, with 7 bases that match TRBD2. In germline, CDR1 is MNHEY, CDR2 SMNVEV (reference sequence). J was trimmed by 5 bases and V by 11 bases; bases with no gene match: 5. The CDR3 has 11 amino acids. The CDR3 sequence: CARGEEETQYF. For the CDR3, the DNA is TGTGCCCGGGGGGAAGAGGAGACCCAGTACTTC.

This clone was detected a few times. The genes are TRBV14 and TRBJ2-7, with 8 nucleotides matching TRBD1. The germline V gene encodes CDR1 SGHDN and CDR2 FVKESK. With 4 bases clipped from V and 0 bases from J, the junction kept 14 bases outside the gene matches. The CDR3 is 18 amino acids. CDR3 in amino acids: CASSPRTGRRTRSYEQYF. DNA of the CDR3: TGTGCCAGCAGCCCACGGACAGGGAGGAGAACGCGCTCCTACGAGCAGTACTTC.

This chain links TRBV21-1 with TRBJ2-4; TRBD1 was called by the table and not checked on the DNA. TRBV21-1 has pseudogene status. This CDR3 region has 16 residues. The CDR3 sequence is CASSTPRQKAKNIQYF. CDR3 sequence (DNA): TGTGCCAGCAGCACGCCCCGACAGAAAGCCAAAAACATTCAGTACTTC.

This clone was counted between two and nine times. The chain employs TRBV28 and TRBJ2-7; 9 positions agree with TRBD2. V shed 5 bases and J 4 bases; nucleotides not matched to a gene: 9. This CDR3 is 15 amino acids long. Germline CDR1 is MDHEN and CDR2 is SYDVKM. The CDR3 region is CASSPSGTSRYEQYF. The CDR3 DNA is TGTGCCAGCAGTCCCTCGGGGACTAGCAGATACGAGCAGTACTTC. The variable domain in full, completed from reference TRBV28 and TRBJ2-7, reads DVKVTQSSRYLVKRTGEKVFLECVQDMDHENMFWYRQDPGLGLRLIYFSYDVKMKEKGDIPEGYSVSREKKERFSLILESASTNQTSMYLCASSPSGTSRYEQYFGPGTRLTVT.

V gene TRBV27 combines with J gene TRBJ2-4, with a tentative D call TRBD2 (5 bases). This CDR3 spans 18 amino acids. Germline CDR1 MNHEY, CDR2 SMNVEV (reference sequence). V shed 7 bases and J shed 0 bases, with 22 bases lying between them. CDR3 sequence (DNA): TGTGCCAGCACCCCGTTCCCGCCATCTAGCCTAGCCAAAAACATTCAGTACTTC. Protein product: CASTPFPPSSLAKNIQYF.

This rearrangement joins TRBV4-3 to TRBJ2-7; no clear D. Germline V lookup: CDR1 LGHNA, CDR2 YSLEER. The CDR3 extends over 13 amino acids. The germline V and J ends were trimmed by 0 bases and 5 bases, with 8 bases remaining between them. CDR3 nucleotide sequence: TGCGCCAGCAGCCAAGAAACTGGGAACGAGCAGTACTTC. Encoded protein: CASSQETGNEQYF.

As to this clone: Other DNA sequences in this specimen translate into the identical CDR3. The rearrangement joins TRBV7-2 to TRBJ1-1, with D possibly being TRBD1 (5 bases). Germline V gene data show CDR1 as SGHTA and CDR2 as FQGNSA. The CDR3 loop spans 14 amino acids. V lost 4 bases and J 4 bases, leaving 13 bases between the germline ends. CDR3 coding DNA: TGTGCCAGCAGCTGGACTGGGGGAAGCACTGAAGCTTTCTTT. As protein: CASSWTGGSTEAFF.

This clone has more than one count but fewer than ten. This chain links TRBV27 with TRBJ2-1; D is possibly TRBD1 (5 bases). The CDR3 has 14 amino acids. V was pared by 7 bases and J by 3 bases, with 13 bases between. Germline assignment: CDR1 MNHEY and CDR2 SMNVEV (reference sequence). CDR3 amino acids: CASTLGQNYNEQFF. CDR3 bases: TGTGCCAGCACCTTGGGGCAGAACTACAATGAGCAGTTCTTC.

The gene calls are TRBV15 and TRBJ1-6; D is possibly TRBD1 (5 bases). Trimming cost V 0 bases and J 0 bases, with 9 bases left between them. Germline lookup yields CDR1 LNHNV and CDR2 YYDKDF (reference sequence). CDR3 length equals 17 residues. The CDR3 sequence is CATSRDRGSSYNSPLHF. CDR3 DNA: TGTGCCACCAGCAGAGATCGGGGCAGCTCCTATAATTCACCCCTCCACTTT.

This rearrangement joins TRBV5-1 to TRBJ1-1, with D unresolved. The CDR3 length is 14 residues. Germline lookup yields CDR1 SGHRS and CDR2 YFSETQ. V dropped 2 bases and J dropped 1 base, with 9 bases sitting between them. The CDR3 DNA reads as TGCGCCAGCAGCTTTACGCCTACGAACACTGAAGCTTTCTTT. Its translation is CASSFTPTNTEAFF.

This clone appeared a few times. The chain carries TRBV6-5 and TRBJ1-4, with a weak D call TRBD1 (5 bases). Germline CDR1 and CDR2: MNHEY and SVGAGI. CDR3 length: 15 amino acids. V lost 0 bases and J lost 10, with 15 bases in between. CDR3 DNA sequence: TGTGCCAGCAGTTACTCGTATCAGGGTCGTGGAAAACTGTTTTTT. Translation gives CASSYSYQGRGKLFF.

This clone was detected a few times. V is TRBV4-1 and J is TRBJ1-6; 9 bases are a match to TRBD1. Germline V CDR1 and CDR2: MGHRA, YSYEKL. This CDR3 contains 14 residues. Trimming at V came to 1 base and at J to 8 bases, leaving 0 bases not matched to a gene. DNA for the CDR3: TGCGCCAGCAGCCAAGGACAGGGGGATTCACCCCTCCACTTT. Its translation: CASSQGQGDSPLHF.

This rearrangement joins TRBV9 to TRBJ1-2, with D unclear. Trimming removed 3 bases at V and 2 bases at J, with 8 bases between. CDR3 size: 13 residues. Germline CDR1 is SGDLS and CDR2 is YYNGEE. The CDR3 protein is CASSASGNYGYTF. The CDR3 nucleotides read TGTGCCAGCAGCGCCAGCGGGAACTATGGCTACACCTTC.

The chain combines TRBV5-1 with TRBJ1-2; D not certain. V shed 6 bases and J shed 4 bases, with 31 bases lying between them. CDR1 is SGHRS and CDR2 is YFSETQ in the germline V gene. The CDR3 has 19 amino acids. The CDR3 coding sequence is TGCGCCAGCACCAGAGACCGATACCGGGTGGCCGATGAGGGCTATGGCTACACCTTC. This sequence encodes CASTRDRYRVADEGYGYTF.

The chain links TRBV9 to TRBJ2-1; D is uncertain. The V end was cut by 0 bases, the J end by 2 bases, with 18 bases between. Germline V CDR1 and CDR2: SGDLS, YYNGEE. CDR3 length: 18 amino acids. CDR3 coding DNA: TGTGCCAGCAGCGTAGTAGGAAGTAAGGGATCCCCCTACAATGAGCAGTTCTTC. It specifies CASSVVGSKGSPYNEQFF.